A single sample gave rise to the 10 T cell receptor beta chains below, sequenced in a study of T cell responses to AZD1222 COVID-19 vaccine. Generated by immunoSEQ multiplex PCR, the TCRdb table keeps only in-frame clones and is missing some. This table holds 100,000 to 150,000 clones, approximately 91% found once. Sequences were derived from peripheral blood, sampled on day 0 of AZD1222 vaccination. The receptors shown here come from an adult in good health.

The chain employs TRBV5-1 and TRBJ2-2; 7 bases align to TRBD2. Germline V gives CDR1 SGHRS, CDR2 YFSETQ. This CDR3 has 15 residues. The J segment lost 1 base and the V segment lost 4 bases, leaving 4 bases of the junction unmatched. The CDR3 DNA sequence: TGCGCCAGCAGCCCTAGCGGTTTGAACACCGGGGAGCTGTTTTTT. Its translation is CASSPSGLNTGELFF.

The chain joins TRBV30 to TRBJ1-6, with unresolved D. Germline CDR1 reads GTSNPN; CDR2 reads SVGIG (reference sequence). The CDR3 is 13 residues long. V gave up 1 base and J gave up 13 bases, with 14 bases separating them. This CDR3 is CAWSGTNSGPLHF. The DNA of the CDR3 is TGTGCCTGGAGTGGTACGAACTCGGGCCCCCTCCACTTT.

The V and J genes are TRBV3-1 (or the pseudogene TRBV3-2) and TRBJ1-1; D possibly corresponds to TRBD1 (5 bases). V was cut by 0 bases and J by 5 bases, with 10 bases left in between. Germline-derived CDR1 and CDR2 are LGHDT and YNNKEL (reference sequence). CDR3 length: 14 amino acids. The CDR3 nucleotides are TGTGCCAGCAGCCAAGATGGGGGAGGGACTGAAGCTTTCTTT. Translated: CASSQDGGGTEAFF.

The chain carries TRBV7-8 and TRBJ2-1; tentatively, D is TRBD1 (6 bases). From germline, CDR1 is SGHVS and CDR2 FQNEAQ. The CDR3 spans 13 residues. V lost 8 bases, J lost 10 bases, and 18 bases lay in between. For the CDR3, the DNA is TGTGCCAGCTCAGGGGCCCTAACCTGGGAGCAGTTCTTC. It yields the protein CASSGALTWEQFF.

This clone came up once. The genes are TRBV3-1 (or the pseudogene TRBV3-2) and TRBJ2-7; unclear D gene. Germline V gene lookup returns CDR1 LGHDT and CDR2 YNNKEL (reference sequence). The V end lost 1 base, the J end lost 3 bases, and 7 bases lay between the germline ends. The CDR3 covers 13 residues. CDR3 in amino acids: CASSQGTYYEQYF. The CDR3 nucleotides are TGTGCCAGCAGCCAAGGCACCTACTACGAGCAGTACTTC.

The chain joins TRBV30 to TRBJ1-2; D may be TRBD1 (5 bases). CDR3 length: 14 residues. Looked up from germline, CDR1 is GTSNPN and CDR2 is SVGIG (reference sequence). V gave up 2 bases and J gave up 2 bases, with 12 bases separating them. The CDR3 is CAWSLRGGNYGYTF. CDR3 coding DNA: TGTGCCTGGAGTCTCCGGGGGGGGAACTATGGCTACACCTTC.

This sequence joins TRBV5-4 and TRBJ1-2; D not resolved. CDR3 length equals 14 residues. The ends were cut back, 0 bases at V and 3 bases at J, with 9 bases in the middle. Germline V gene data show CDR1 as SGHNT and CDR2 as YYREEE (reference sequence). CDR3 amino acids: CASSLGPNYYGYTF. CDR3 coding DNA: TGTGCCAGCAGCTTGGGTCCAAACTACTATGGCTACACCTTC.

The chain recombines TRBV7-9 with TRBJ1-2, with D unclear. CDR3 length: 14 amino acids. V was clipped by 5 bases and J by 8 bases, with 18 bases between them. The germline CDR1 and CDR2 sequences are SEHNR and FQNEAQ (reference sequence). CDR3 bases: TGTGCCAGCAGCCCCATAAACGAGGTTTGGGGCTACACCTTC. Amino acids: CASSPINEVWGYTF.

This chain joins TRBV30 and TRBJ1-6, with D uncertain. The CDR3 is 13 residues long. CDR1 and CDR2 from the germline V gene are GTSNPN and SVGIG (reference sequence). V lost 4 bases to trimming and J lost 4 bases, with 8 bases between them. In nucleotides, the CDR3 is TGTGCCTGGAACCTTCAATATAATTCACCCCTCCACTTT. Its protein is CAWNLQYNSPLHF.

This clone was observed a few times. CDR3: CAWSLGGWGYTF. In DNA, the CDR3 is TGTGCCTGGAGTTTGGGGGGCTGGGGCTACACCTTC. The chain carries TRBV30 and TRBJ1-2; D perhaps matches TRBD1 (6 bases). The CDR3 is 12 amino acids. CDR1 and CDR2 from the germline V gene are GTSNPN and SVGIG (reference sequence). V shed 2 bases and J shed 8 bases, with 12 bases lying between them.